Listed below are T cell receptor beta chains from one sample, sequenced in a study of T cells after yellow fever vaccination. TCRdb fed the 5' RACE reads into MiXCR, producing one record per CDR3 protein. The table has around 320,000 distinct CDR3 sequences, around 4.5% seen once. The sample here was PBMCs, taken 15 days after the yellow fever booster vaccination. Every receptor here comes from a man younger than 35 who received the YFV17D yellow fever vaccine. Both conserved end residues are part of each CDR3. The order of the fields is D gene, V gene, J gene, clone size, CDR3 DNA, CDR3 protein. A D gene is named only where the DNA matches it firmly. Clone size is given for some rows only: seen once, a few or many times, or a class if the clone is expanded.

>.|TRBV19|TRBJ1-5|few
TGTGCCAGTAGTGCCGGTGGTCGCAATCAGCCCCAGCATTTT
CASSAGGRNQPQHF
>TRBD1|TRBV20-1|TRBJ1-2|few
TGCAGTGCTGGGGACAGCCTCAAGGGCTACACCTTC
CSAGDSLKGYTF
>.|TRBV24-1|TRBJ2-2|few
TGTGCCACCAGTGTGGAACCGCAGGGGAACACCGGGGAGCTGTTTTTT
CATSVEPQGNTGELFF
>TRBD1|TRBV5-1|TRBJ2-3|few
TGCGCCAGCAGCTTACAGGGGTTCCCCACAGATACGCAGTATTTT
CASSLQGFPTDTQYF
>.|TRBV7-9|TRBJ2-2|many
TGTGCCAGCAACCTTTGGAACACCGGGGAGCTGTTTTTT
CASNLWNTGELFF
>.|TRBV6-2/TRBV6-3|TRBJ2-5|many
TGTGCCAGCAGACAGGGTATCGAGACCCAGTACTTC
CASRQGIETQYF
>TRBD1|TRBV12-3/TRBV12-4|TRBJ2-6|few
TGTGCCAGCAGCTGGGACAGGGGTGCTGGGGCCAACGTCCTGACTTTC
CASSWDRGAGANVLTF
>.|TRBV7-6|TRBJ2-7|many
TGTGCCAGCAGCCCTCGGACAAAATACGAGCAGTACTTC
CASSPRTKYEQYF
>.|TRBV18|TRBJ1-2|many
TGTGCCAGCTCACCACCGAATGTTCCCAGGGATGGCTACACCTTC
CASSPPNVPRDGYTF
>.|TRBV4-1|TRBJ1-6|few
TGCGCCAGCAGCCAAGTACCCGCAGGAGATTATAATTCACCCCTCCACTTT
CASSQVPAGDYNSPLHF
>.|TRBV20-1|TRBJ2-5|.
TGCAGTCCGGTCGGGCAGGAAGAGACCCAGTACTTC
CSPVGQEETQYF
>.|TRBV29-1|TRBJ2-3|many
TGCAGCGTTGTATCCTCGGCAGATACGCAGTATTTT
CSVVSSADTQYF
>.|TRBV12-3/TRBV12-4|TRBJ1-1|many
TGTGCTATTTCCGGACTCATGAACACTGAAGCTTTCTTT
CAISGLMNTEAFF
>.|TRBV11-2|TRBJ1-2|many
TGTGCCAGCAGCCGAGACAGGCGCGGCTACACCTTC
CASSRDRRGYTF
>.|TRBV4-1|TRBJ2-2|.
TGCGCCAGCGGTCGGCAGGTGGCTAGCTCTGGGGAGCTGTTTTTT
CASGRQVASSGELFF
>TRBD2|TRBV29-1|TRBJ2-1|many
TGCAGCGTTGCTGCGGGGGGACGGAGCTCCTACAATGAGCAGTTCTTC
CSVAAGGRSSYNEQFF
>.|TRBV11-3|TRBJ2-3|.
TGTGCCAGCAGCTTTCAGGATAGCACAGATACGCAGTATTTT
CASSFQDSTDTQYF
>.|TRBV7-9|TRBJ1-5|few
TGTGCCAGCAGCCCGGGAGCGGGCATGCCTCAGCCCCAGCATTTT
CASSPGAGMPQPQHF
>TRBD1|TRBV5-1|TRBJ1-5|many
TGCGCCAGCAGCTTGGCCCAGGGGGGAGGGCCCCAGCATTTT
CASSLAQGGGPQHF
>.|TRBV28|TRBJ1-1|.
TGTGCCATTAAGGGGCGTGCAAACACTGAAGCTTTCTTT
CAIKGRANTEAFF
>.|TRBV7-9|TRBJ1-2|few
TGTGCCAGCAGCTTCGTGGGTAGAGGGGCGGCTGGCTACACCTTC
CASSFVGRGAAGYTF
>.|TRBV11-1|TRBJ2-1|many
TGTGCCAGCAGCTTCTCGACCTACCTAACCTACAATGAGCAGTTCTTC
CASSFSTYLTYNEQFF
>.|TRBV20-1|TRBJ2-5|.
TGCAGTGCTAGGCCATGGGCGGGAAGTCGAGAGACCCAGTACTTC
CSARPWAGSRETQYF
>.|TRBV7-9|TRBJ1-4|.
TGTGCCAGCAGCTCGAAGAGGACGGTATCAACTAATGAAAAACTGTTTTTT
CASSSKRTVSTNEKLFF
>.|TRBV4-2|TRBJ1-2|many
TGTGCCAGCAGCCAAGATGCGTCGGGCGCTGGGGGGTATGGCTACACCTTC
CASSQDASGAGGYGYTF
>TRBD1|TRBV5-1|TRBJ1-2|many
TGCGCCAGCAGACCTCCGGGACAGGAAATCACTAACTATGGCTACACCTTC
CASRPPGQEITNYGYTF
>TRBD1|TRBV5-1|TRBJ1-2|many
TGCGCCAGCAGCTTGGACAGGGGGAACCATGGCTACACCTTC
CASSLDRGNHGYTF